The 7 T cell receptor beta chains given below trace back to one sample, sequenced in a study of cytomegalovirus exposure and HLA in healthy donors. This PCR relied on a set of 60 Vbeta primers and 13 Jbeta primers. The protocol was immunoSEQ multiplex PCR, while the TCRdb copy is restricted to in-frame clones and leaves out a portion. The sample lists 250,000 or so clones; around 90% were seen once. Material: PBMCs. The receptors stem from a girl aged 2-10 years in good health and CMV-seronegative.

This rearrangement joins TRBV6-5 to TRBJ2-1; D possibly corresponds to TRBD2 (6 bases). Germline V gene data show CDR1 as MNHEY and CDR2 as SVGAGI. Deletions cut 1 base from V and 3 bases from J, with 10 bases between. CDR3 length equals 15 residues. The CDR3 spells CASSYLAEVYNEQFF. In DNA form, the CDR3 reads TGTGCCAGCAGTTACTTAGCGGAGGTCTACAATGAGCAGTTCTTC.

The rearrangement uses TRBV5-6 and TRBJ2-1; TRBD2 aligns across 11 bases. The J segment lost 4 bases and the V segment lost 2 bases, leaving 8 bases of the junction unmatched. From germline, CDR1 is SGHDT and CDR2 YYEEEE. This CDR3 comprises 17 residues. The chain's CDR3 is CASSFGIAGGPYNEQFF. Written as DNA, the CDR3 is TGTGCCAGCAGCTTCGGTATAGCGGGAGGGCCTTACAATGAGCAGTTCTTC.

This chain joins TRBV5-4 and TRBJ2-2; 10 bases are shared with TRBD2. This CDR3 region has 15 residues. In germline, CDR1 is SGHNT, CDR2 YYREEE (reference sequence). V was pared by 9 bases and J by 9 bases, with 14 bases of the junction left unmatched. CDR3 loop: CATQAAGGPGRELFF. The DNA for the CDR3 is TGTGCCACTCAAGCAGCGGGAGGGCCCGGCCGGGAGCTGTTTTTT.

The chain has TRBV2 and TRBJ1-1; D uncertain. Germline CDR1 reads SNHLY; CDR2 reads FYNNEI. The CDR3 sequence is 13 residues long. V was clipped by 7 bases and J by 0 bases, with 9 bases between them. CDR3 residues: CASTRILNTEAFF. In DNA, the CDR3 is TGTGCCAGCACGAGAATATTGAACACTGAAGCTTTCTTT.

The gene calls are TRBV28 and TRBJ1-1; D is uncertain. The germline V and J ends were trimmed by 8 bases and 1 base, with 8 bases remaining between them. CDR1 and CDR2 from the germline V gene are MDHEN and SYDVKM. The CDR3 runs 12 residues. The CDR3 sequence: CASPDTNTEAFF. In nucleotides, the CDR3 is TGTGCCAGCCCTGACACGAACACTGAAGCTTTCTTT.

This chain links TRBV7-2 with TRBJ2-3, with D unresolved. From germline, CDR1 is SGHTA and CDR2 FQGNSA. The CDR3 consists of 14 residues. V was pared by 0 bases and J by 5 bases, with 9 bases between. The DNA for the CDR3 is TGTGCCAGCAGCTTAGCTCCCTTTATAGATACGCAGTATTTT. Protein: CASSLAPFIDTQYF.

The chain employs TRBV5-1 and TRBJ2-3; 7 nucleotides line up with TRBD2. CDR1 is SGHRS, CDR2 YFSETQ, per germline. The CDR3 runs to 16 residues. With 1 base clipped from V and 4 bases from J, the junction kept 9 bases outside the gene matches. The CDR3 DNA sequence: TGCGCCAGCAGCTTGAACCGCGGGAGAATGTCAGATACGCAGTATTTT. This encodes CASSLNRGRMSDTQYF.